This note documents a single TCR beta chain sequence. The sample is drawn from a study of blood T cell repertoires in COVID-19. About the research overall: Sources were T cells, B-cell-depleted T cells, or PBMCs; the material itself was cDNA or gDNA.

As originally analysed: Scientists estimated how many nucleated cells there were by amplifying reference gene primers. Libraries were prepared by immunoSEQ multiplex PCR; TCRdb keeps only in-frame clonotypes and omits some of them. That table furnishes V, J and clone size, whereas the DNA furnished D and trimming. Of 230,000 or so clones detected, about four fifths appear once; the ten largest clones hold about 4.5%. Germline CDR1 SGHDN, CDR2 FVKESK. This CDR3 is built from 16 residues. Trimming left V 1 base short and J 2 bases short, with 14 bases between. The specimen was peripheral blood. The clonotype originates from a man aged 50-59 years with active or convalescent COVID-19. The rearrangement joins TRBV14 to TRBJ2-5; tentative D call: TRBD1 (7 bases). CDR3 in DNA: TGTGCCAGCAGCCAAGGGGAGGCACAGGGGCAAGAGACCCAGTACTTC. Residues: CASSQGEAQGQETQYF.